The rows below give T cell receptor beta chains drawn from one sample of a study of blood T cell repertoires in COVID-19. Here immunoSEQ multiplex PCR was the method, and the copy in TCRdb shows in-frame clones only, minus some. The table has approximately 100,000 clones, approximately 92% seen once. Sequencing was performed on peripheral blood. The receptors here all came from a woman older than 75 with acute or convalescent COVID-19. Each CDR3 is given with its conserved first and last residue. The order of the fields is clone size, J gene, D gene, V gene, CDR3 protein, CDR3 DNA. A D gene is named only where the DNA matches it firmly. Clone size, where shown, is once, few, many, or a class for clones that have expanded.

clone_size: -
j_call: TRBJ2-6
d_call: -
v_call: TRBV28
cdr3_aa: CASSSPGSGANVLTF
cdr3_nt: TGTGCCAGCAGTTCCCCCGGCTCTGGGGCCAACGTCCTGACTTTC

clone_size: -
j_call: TRBJ1-1
d_call: TRBD1
v_call: TRBV18
cdr3_aa: CASSPRGQGSFEAFF
cdr3_nt: TGTGCCAGCTCACCACGGGGACAGGGCTCATTTGAAGCTTTCTTT

clone_size: hyperexpanded
j_call: TRBJ2-1
d_call: -
v_call: TRBV4-3
cdr3_aa: CASSPTVSSYNEQFF
cdr3_nt: TGCGCCAGCAGCCCCACGGTGAGCTCCTACAATGAGCAGTTCTTC

clone_size: -
j_call: TRBJ2-1
d_call: -
v_call: TRBV4-3
cdr3_aa: CASSQAAPLALGEQFF
cdr3_nt: TGCGCCAGCAGCCAAGCCGCACCCCTAGCGCTCGGTGAGCAGTTCTTC

clone_size: -
j_call: TRBJ1-2
d_call: TRBD1
v_call: TRBV7-9
cdr3_aa: CASSLAGQGIGYTF
cdr3_nt: TGTGCCAGCAGCTTAGCTGGACAGGGAATTGGCTACACCTTC

clone_size: once
j_call: TRBJ2-5
d_call: TRBD2
v_call: TRBV7-8
cdr3_aa: CASSPTSGGGGETQYF
cdr3_nt: TGTGCCAGCAGCCCGACTAGCGGGGGAGGGGGAGAGACCCAGTACTTC

clone_size: -
j_call: TRBJ2-7
d_call: -
v_call: TRBV7-8
cdr3_aa: CASSFLLSSYEQYF
cdr3_nt: TGTGCCAGCAGCTTCCTCCTGAGCTCCTACGAGCAGTACTTC

clone_size: -
j_call: TRBJ2-2
d_call: -
v_call: TRBV6-2/TRBV6-3
cdr3_aa: CASSYPAGELFF
cdr3_nt: TGTGCCAGCAGTTACCCGGCCGGGGAGCTGTTTTTT

clone_size: -
j_call: TRBJ1-2
d_call: TRBD1
v_call: TRBV5-1
cdr3_aa: CASSSQGDREGYTF
cdr3_nt: TGCGCCAGCAGCTCGCAGGGGGATCGGGAAGGCTACACCTTC

clone_size: -
j_call: TRBJ1-2
d_call: -
v_call: TRBV6-5
cdr3_aa: CASRNAGAGGGYTF
cdr3_nt: TGTGCCAGCAGAAACGCGGGAGCGGGGGGTGGCTACACCTTC

clone_size: -
j_call: TRBJ1-5
d_call: -
v_call: TRBV12-3/TRBV12-4
cdr3_aa: CASSLREFQPQHF
cdr3_nt: TGTGCCAGCAGCCTCCGGGAGTTTCAGCCCCAGCATTTT

clone_size: -
j_call: TRBJ2-3
d_call: TRBD1
v_call: TRBV3-1/TRBV3-2
cdr3_aa: CASSQGLPRTGPDTQYF
cdr3_nt: TGTGCCAGCAGCCAAGGGCTTCCCCGGACAGGGCCGGATACGCAGTATTTT

clone_size: -
j_call: TRBJ1-6
d_call: -
v_call: TRBV9
cdr3_aa: CASSVGESSYNSPLHF
cdr3_nt: TGTGCCAGCAGCGTCGGGGAAAGCTCCTATAATTCACCCCTCCACTTT